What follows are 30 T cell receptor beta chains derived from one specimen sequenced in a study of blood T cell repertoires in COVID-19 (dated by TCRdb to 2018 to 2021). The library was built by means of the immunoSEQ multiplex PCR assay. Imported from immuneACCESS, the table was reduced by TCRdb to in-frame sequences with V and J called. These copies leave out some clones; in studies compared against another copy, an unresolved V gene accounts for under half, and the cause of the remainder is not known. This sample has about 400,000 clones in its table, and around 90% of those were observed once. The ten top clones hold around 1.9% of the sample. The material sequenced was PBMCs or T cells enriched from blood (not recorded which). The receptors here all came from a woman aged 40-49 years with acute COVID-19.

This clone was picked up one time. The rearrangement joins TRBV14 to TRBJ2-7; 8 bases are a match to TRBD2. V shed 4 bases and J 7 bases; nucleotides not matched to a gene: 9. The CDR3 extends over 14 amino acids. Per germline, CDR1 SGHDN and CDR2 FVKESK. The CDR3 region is CASSPPGGWSEQYF. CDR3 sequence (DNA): TGTGCCAGCAGCCCACCGGGGGGGTGGAGTGAGCAGTACTTC.

DNA of the CDR3: TGTGCCAGCAGCCCCAAGGGGATTTTGTTTATTACAGGGCGAGAGACCCAGTACTTC. Protein: CASSPKGILFITGRETQYF. The chain carries TRBV14 and TRBJ2-5; D might be TRBD1 (6 bases). Per the germline V gene, CDR1 is SGHDN and CDR2 is FVKESK. V gave up 4 bases and J gave up 4 bases, with 28 bases separating them. This CDR3 comprises 19 residues. The entire variable domain, with the rest obtained from reference TRBV14 and TRBJ2-5, is as follows: EAGVTQFPSHSVIEKGQTVTLRCDPISGHDNLYWYRRVMGKEIKFLLHFVKESKQDESGMPNNRFLAERTGGTYSTLKVQPAELEDSGVYFCASSPKGILFITGRETQYFGPGTRLLVL.

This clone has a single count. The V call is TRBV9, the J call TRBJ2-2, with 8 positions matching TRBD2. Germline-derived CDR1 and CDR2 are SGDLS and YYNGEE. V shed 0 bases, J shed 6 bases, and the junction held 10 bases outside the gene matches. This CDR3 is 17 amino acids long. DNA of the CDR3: TGTGCCAGCAGCGTAGGGAGGAGCGGGGGATATCCCGGGGAGCTGTTTTTT. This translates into CASSVGRSGGYPGELFF.

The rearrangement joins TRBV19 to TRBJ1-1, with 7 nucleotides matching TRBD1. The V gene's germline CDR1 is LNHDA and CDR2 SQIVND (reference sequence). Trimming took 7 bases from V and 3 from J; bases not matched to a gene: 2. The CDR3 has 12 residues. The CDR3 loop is CASKQGYTEAFF. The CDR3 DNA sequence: TGTGCCAGTAAACAGGGGTACACTGAAGCTTTCTTT.

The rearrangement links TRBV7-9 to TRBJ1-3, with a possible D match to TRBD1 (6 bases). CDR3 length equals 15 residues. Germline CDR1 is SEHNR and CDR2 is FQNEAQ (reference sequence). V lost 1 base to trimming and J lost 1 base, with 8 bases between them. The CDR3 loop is CASSLDRASGNTIYF. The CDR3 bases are TGTGCCAGCAGCTTAGACAGGGCTTCTGGAAACACCATATATTTT.

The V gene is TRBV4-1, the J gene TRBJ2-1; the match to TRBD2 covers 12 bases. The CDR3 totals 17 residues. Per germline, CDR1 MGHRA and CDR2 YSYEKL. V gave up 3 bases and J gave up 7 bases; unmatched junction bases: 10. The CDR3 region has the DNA TGCGCCAGCAGCCAGTCACCCCTAGCGGGGGGGCGGAATGAGCAGTTCTTC. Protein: CASSQSPLAGGRNEQFF.

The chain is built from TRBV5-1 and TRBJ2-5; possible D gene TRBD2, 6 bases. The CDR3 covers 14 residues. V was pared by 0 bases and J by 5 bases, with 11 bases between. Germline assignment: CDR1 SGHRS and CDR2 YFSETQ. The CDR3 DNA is TGCGCCAGCAGCTTGGTGGAGGGTATGGAGACCCAGTACTTC. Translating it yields CASSLVEGMETQYF.

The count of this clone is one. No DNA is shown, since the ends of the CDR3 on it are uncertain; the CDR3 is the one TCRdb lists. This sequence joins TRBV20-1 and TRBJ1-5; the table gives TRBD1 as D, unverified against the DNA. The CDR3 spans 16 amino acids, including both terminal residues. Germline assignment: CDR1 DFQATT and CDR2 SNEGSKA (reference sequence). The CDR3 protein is CSASSVRGQGGQPQHF.

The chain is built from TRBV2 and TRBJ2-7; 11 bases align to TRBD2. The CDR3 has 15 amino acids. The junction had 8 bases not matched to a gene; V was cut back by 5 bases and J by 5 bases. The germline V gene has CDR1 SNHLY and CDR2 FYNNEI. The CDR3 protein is CASSPRLAGYHEQYF. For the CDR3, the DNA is TGTGCCAGCAGTCCCAGACTAGCGGGGTACCACGAGCAGTACTTC.

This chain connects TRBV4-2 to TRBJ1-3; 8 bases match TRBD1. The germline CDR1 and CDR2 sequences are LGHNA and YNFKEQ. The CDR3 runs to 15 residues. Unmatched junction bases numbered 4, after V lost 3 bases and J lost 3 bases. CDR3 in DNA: TGTGCCAGCAGCCAGTTGGACAGGGATGGAAACACCATATATTTT. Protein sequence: CASSQLDRDGNTIYF.

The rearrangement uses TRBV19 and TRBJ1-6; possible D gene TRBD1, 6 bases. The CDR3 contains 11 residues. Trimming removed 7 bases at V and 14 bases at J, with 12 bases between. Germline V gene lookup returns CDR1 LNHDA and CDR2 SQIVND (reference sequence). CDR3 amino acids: CASTGGPALHF. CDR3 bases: TGTGCCAGTACGGGGGGCCCGGCCCTCCACTTT. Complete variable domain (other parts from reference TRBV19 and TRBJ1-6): DGGITQSPKYLFRKEGQNVTLSCEQNLNHDAMYWYRQDPGQGLRLIYYSQIVNDFQKGDIAEGYSVSREKKESFPLTVTSAQKNPTAFYLCASTGGPALHFGNGTRLTVT.

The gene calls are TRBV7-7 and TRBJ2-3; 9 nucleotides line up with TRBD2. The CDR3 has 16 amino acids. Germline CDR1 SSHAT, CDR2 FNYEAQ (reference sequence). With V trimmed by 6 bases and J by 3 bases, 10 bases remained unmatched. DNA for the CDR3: TGTGCCAGCAGTCCTGTTAGCGGGGGTCGGACAGATACGCAGTATTTT. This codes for CASSPVSGGRTDTQYF.

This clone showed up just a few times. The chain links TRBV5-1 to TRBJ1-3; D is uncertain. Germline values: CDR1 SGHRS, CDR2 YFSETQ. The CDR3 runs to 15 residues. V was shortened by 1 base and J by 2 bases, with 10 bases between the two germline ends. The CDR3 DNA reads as TGCGCCAGCAGCTTGTCCGGGGAGGCTGGAAACACCATATATTTT. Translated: CASSLSGEAGNTIYF. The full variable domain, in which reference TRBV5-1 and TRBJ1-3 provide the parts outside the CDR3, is KAGVTQTPRYLIKTRGQQVTLSCSPISGHRSVSWYQQTPGQGLQFLFEYFSETQRNKGNFPGRFSGRQFSNSRSEMNVSTLELGDSALYLCASSLSGEAGNTIYFGEGSWLTVV.

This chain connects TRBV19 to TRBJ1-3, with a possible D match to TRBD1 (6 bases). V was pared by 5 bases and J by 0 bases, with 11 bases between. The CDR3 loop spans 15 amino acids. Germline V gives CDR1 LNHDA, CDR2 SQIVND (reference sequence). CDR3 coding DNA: TGTGCCAGTAGTCGGATCAGGGGCTCTGGAAACACCATATATTTT. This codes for CASSRIRGSGNTIYF.

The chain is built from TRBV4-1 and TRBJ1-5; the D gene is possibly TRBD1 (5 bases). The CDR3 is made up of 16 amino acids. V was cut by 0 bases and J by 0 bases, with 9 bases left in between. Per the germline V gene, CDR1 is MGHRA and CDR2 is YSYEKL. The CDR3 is CASSQDREYSNQPQHF. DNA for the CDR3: TGCGCCAGCAGCCAAGACAGGGAATATAGCAATCAGCCCCAGCATTTT.

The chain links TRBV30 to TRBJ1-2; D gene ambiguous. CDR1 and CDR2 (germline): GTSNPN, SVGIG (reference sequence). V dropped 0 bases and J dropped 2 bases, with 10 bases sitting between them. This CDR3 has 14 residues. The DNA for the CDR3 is TGTGCCTGGAGTGTCAGGTTCTCCAACTATGGCTACACCTTC. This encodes CAWSVRFSNYGYTF.

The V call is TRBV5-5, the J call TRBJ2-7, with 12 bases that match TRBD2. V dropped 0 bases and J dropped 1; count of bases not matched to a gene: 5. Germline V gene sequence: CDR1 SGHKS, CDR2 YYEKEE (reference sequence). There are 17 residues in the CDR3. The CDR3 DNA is TGTGCCAGCAGCTTGGCTAGCGGGGGGGCAGGGTCCTACGAGCAGTACTTC. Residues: CASSLASGGAGSYEQYF.

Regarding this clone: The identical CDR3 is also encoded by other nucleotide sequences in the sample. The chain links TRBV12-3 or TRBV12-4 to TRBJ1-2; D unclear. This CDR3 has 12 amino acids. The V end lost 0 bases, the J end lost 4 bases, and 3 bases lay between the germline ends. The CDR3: CASSLASYGYTF. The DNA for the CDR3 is TGTGCCAGCAGTTTAGCCAGCTATGGCTACACCTTC.

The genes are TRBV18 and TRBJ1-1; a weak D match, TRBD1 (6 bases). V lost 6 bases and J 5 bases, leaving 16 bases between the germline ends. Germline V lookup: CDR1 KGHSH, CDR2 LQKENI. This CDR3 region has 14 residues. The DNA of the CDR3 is TGTGCCAGCTCCAGGGGCACCGGGGGGACTGAAGCTTTCTTT. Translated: CASSRGTGGTEAFF.

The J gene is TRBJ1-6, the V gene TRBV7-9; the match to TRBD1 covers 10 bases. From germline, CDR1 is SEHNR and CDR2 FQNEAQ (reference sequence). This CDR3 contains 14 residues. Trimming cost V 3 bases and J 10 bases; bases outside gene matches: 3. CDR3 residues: CASSFGTGDSPLHF. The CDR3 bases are TGTGCCAGCAGCTTTGGGACAGGGGACTCACCCCTCCACTTT.

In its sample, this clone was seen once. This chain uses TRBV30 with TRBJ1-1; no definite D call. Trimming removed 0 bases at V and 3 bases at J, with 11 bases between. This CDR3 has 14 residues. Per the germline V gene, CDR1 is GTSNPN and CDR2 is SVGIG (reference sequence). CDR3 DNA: TGTGCCTGGAGTGTTGTCTCGGCGGACACTGAAGCTTTCTTT. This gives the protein CAWSVVSADTEAFF.

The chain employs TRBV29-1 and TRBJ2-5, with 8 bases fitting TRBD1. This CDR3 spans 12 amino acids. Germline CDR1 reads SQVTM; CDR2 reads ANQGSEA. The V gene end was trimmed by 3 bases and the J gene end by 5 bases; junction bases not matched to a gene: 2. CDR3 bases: TGCAGCGTTGAGGACAGGGCGGAGACCCAGTACTTC. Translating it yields CSVEDRAETQYF.

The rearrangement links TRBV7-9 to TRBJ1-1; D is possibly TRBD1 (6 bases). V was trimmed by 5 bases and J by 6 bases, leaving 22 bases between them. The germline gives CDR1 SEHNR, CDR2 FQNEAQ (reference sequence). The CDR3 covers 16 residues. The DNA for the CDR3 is TGTGCCAGCAGCAAGTTACAGGGTGAGTTAGGGGCTGAAGCTTTCTTT. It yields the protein CASSKLQGELGAEAFF.

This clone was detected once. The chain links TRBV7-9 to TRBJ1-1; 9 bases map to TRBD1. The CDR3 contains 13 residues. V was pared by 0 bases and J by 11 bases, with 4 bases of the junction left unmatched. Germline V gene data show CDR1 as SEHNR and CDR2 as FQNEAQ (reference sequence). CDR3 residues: CASSLAGTGLAFF. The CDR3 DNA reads TGTGCCAGCAGCTTAGCCGGGACAGGGCTCGCTTTCTTT.

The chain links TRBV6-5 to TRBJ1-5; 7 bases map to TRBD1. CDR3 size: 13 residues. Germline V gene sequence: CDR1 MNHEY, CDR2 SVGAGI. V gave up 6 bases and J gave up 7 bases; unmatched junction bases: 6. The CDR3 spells CASRPTGEQPQHF. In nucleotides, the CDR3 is TGTGCCAGCAGGCCCACAGGGGAACAGCCCCAGCATTTT.

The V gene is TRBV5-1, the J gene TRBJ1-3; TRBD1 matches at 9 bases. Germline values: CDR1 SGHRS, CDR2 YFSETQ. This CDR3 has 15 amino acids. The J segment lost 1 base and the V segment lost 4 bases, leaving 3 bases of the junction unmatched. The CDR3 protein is CASSPQGASGNTIYF. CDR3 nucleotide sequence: TGCGCCAGCAGCCCACAGGGGGCTTCTGGAAACACCATATATTTT.

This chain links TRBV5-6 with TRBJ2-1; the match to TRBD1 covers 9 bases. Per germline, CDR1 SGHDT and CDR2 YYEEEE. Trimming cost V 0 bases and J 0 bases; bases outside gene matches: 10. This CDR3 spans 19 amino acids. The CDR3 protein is CASSLDRGPSSNSYNEQFF. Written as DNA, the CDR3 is TGTGCCAGCAGCTTGGACAGGGGGCCTAGCTCGAACTCCTACAATGAGCAGTTCTTC.

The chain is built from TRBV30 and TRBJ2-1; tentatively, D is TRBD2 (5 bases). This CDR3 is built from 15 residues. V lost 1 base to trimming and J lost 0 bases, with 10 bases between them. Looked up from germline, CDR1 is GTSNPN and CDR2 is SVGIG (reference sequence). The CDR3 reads CAWSDTGSSYNEQFF. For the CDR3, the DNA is TGTGCCTGGAGTGACACGGGGAGCTCCTACAATGAGCAGTTCTTC.

The DNA of the CDR3 is TGTGCCAGCGGGGGTAGCAATCAGCCCCAGCATTTT. This codes for CASGGSNQPQHF. V is TRBV19 and J is TRBJ1-5; D possibly corresponds to TRBD1 (5 bases). The CDR3 runs 12 residues. Germline assignment: CDR1 LNHDA and CDR2 SQIVND (reference sequence). The V gene lost 9 bases and the J gene lost 0 bases, with 6 bases spanning the gap.

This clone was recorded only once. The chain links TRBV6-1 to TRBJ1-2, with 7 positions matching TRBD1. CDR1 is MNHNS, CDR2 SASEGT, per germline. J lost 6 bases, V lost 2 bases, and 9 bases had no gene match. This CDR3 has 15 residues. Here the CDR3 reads CASSERRGQVDGYTF. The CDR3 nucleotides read TGTGCCAGCAGTGAACGAAGGGGGCAGGTTGATGGCTACACCTTC.